This entry lists 13 T cell receptor beta chains sequenced from one sample in a study of blood T cell repertoires in COVID-19. The repertoire was sequenced with immunoSEQ multiplex PCR; TCRdb's copy has only in-frame clones and lacks some. The data contain around 260,000 clones, about 89% of them singletons. Sequenced sample: peripheral blood. The receptors were sampled from a man aged 25-45 years with acute or convalescent COVID-19.

This chain links TRBV10-3 with TRBJ1-2; D is possibly TRBD1 (5 bases). Looked up from germline, CDR1 is ENHRY and CDR2 is SYGVKD. V was pared by 0 bases and J by 0 bases, with 11 bases between. CDR3 length: 16 amino acids. In nucleotides, the CDR3 is TGTGCCATCAGTGAGTCCAGGACACCTACTAACTATGGCTACACCTTC. Amino acids: CAISESRTPTNYGYTF.

The V gene is TRBV5-1, the J gene TRBJ1-1; weak D call: TRBD1 (5 bases). The germline V gene encodes CDR1 SGHRS and CDR2 YFSETQ. This CDR3 has 15 amino acids. The V end was cut by 3 bases, the J end by 0 bases, with 12 bases between. In nucleotides, the CDR3 is TGCGCCAGCAGCTCGGGACTGGCCGTGAACACTGAAGCTTTCTTT. This translates into CASSSGLAVNTEAFF.

The chain carries TRBV19 and TRBJ2-3, with D tentatively TRBD1 (5 bases). Germline CDR1 is LNHDA and CDR2 is SQIVND (reference sequence). V was shortened by 1 base and J by 5 bases, with 10 bases between the two germline ends. The CDR3 extends over 14 amino acids. In DNA, the CDR3 is TGTGCCAGTAGTATAGTATTAGACAGAGATACGCAGTATTTT. Translation: CASSIVLDRDTQYF.

The V gene is TRBV30, the J gene TRBJ2-1; 11 bases agree with TRBD1. This CDR3 region has 14 residues. CDR1 is GTSNPN and CDR2 is SVGIG in the germline V gene (reference sequence). V lost 7 bases to trimming and J lost 6 bases; unmatched junction nucleotides: 8. The CDR3 loop reads CAFYGQGAPNEQFF. CDR3 DNA sequence: TGTGCCTTTTATGGACAGGGGGCACCCAATGAGCAGTTCTTC.

The rearrangement joins TRBV5-4 to TRBJ2-1, with 7 bases that match TRBD1. Germline V gives CDR1 SGHNT, CDR2 YYREEE (reference sequence). This CDR3 is built from 14 residues. V trimming: 4 bases; J trimming: 5 bases; junction bases outside the gene matches: 6. CDR3 nucleotide sequence: TGTGCCAGCAGCCTTAGGGGACAGAACAATGAGCAGTTCTTC. Encoded protein: CASSLRGQNNEQFF.

This clone was counted a few times. This sequence joins TRBV5-1 and TRBJ1-6; D may be TRBD1 (6 bases). V was trimmed by 6 bases and J by 5 bases, leaving 15 bases between them. The CDR3 loop spans 15 amino acids. The germline V gene encodes CDR1 SGHRS and CDR2 YFSETQ. CDR3 residues: CASKDSQTHNSPLHF. In nucleotides, the CDR3 is TGCGCCAGCAAGGACAGCCAAACCCATAATTCACCCCTCCACTTT.

This chain links TRBV10-3 with TRBJ2-3; 7 nucleotides line up with TRBD2. CDR1 is ENHRY, CDR2 SYGVKD, per germline. Trimming at V came to 8 bases and at J to 3 bases, leaving 5 bases not matched to a gene. The CDR3 has 13 amino acids. The CDR3 bases are TGTGCCATCTTAATCGGGGGGACAGATACGCAGTATTTT. This encodes CAILIGGTDTQYF.

The rearrangement links TRBV3-1 (or the pseudogene TRBV3-2) to TRBJ2-2, with TRBD2 identical over 11 bases. CDR1 is LGHDT and CDR2 is YNNKEL in the germline V gene (reference sequence). This CDR3 has 17 amino acids. The trim removed 0 bases at V and 8 bases at J, leaving 8 bases unmatched. CDR3 protein: CASSQDSLAGVAGELFF. The DNA of the CDR3 is TGTGCCAGCAGCCAAGACTCACTAGCGGGAGTCGCGGGGGAGCTGTTTTTT.

The chain employs TRBV5-6 and TRBJ2-1; 10 bases agree with TRBD2. The J segment lost 10 bases and the V segment lost 2 bases, leaving 9 bases of the junction unmatched. This CDR3 comprises 15 residues. The germline V gene has CDR1 SGHDT and CDR2 YYEEEE. CDR3 nucleotide sequence: TGTGCCAGCAGCTTCTTGGCTAGCGGGGGCCGGGAGCAGTTCTTC. Translating it yields CASSFLASGGREQFF.

This sequence joins TRBV27 and TRBJ1-1; 7 bases are shared with TRBD1. The CDR3 has 16 amino acids. Trimming removed 6 bases from V and 2 bases from J; junction bases left unmatched: 12. Germline CDR1 MNHEY, CDR2 SMNVEV (reference sequence). The CDR3 DNA follows: TGTGCCAGCAGAACGCAACCTGGGACAGTCAACACTGAAGCTTTCTTT. It translates to CASRTQPGTVNTEAFF.

The chain combines TRBV28 with TRBJ1-2, with a possible D match to TRBD1 (6 bases). V was shortened by 10 bases and J by 5 bases, with 14 bases between the two germline ends. From germline, CDR1 is MDHEN and CDR2 SYDVKM. The CDR3 consists of 12 residues. This CDR3 is CAIHRAMYGYTF. The CDR3 DNA follows: TGTGCCATTCACAGGGCTATGTATGGCTACACCTTC.

The J gene is TRBJ2-7, the V gene TRBV19, with a tentative D call TRBD1 (5 bases). V was clipped by 7 bases and J by 0 bases, with 25 bases between them. CDR3 size: 18 residues. Per the germline V gene, CDR1 is LNHDA and CDR2 is SQIVND (reference sequence). The CDR3 DNA is TGTGCCAGTATTTATTCAGGGATTCTGGTTCCTTGCTCCTACGAGCAGTACTTC. It translates to CASIYSGILVPCSYEQYF.

The genes are TRBV7-9 and TRBJ1-4; D is undetermined. The CDR3 extends over 12 amino acids. Trimming took off 3 bases at V and 5 bases at J, with 4 bases between the two ends. CDR1 SEHNR and CDR2 FQNEAQ come from the germline V gene (reference sequence). CDR3 protein: CASSLLNEKLFF. The CDR3 region has the DNA TGTGCCAGCAGCTTGTTAAATGAAAAACTGTTTTTT.